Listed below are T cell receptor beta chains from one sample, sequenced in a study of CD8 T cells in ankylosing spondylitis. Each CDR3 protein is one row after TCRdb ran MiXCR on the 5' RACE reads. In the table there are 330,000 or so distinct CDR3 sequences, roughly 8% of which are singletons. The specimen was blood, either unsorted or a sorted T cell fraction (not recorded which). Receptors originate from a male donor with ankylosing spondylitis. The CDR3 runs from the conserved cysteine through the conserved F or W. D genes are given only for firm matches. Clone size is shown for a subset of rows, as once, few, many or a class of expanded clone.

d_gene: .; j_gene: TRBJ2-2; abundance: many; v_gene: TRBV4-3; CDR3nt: TGCGCCAGCAGCCAGCGTAAGGGCCCGTACACCGGGGAGCTGTTTTTT; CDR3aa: CASSQRKGPYTGELFF
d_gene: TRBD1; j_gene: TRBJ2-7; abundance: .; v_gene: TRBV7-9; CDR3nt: TGTGCCAGCAGCCTGGACAGGGTCGTGCACGAGCAGTACTTC; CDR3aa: CASSLDRVVHEQYF
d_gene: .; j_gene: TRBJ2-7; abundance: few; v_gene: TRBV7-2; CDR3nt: TGTGCCAGCAGCTCCCTCGGGGCCAAGCTCGGCGAGCAGTACTTC; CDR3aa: CASSSLGAKLGEQYF
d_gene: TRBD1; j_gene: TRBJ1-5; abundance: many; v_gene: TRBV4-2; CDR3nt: TGTGCCAGCAGCCAGGACAGGGGCCCTCAGCCCCAGCATTTT; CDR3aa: CASSQDRGPQPQHF
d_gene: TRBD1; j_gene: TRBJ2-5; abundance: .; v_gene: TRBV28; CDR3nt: TGTGCCACAGCAGCAGGGGGAGCGTACCAAGAGACCCAGTACTTC; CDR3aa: CATAAGGAYQETQYF
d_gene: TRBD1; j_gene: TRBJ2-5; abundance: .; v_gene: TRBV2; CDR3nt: TGTGCCAGCTCAAGGGGGCCCGGGACCCAGTACTTC; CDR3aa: CASSRGPGTQYF
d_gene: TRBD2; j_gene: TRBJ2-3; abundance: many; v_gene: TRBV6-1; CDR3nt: TGTGCCAGCAGAGATCTAGCGGGGAGCACAGATACGCAGTATTTT; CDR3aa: CASRDLAGSTDTQYF
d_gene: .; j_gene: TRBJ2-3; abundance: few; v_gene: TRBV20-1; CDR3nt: TGCAGTGCTAGACTAGGGAGCACAGATACGCAGTATTTT; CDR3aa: CSARLGSTDTQYF
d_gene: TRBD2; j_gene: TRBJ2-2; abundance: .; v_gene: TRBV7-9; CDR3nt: TGTGCCAGCAGCCCCGTTTGGAGCGGGAGTAACACCGGGGAGCTGTTTTTT; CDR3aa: CASSPVWSGSNTGELFF
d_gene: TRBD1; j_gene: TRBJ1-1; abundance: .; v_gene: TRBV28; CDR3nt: TGTGCCAGCACCCTACGGACAGGGCTGAACACTGAAGCTTTCTTT; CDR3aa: CASTLRTGLNTEAFF
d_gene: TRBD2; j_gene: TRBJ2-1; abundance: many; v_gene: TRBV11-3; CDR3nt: TGTGCCAGCAGCCCAGACCCTACTAGCGGGAGCTACAATGAGCAGTTCTTC; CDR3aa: CASSPDPTSGSYNEQFF
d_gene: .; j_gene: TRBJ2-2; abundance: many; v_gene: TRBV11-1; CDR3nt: TGTGCCAGCAGCTTAGCGCCGGCGAACACCGGGGAGCTGTTTTTT; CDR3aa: CASSLAPANTGELFF
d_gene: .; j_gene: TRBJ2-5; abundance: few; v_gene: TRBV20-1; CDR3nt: TGCAGTGCTAGCGATGGTCGCCAAGAGACCCAGTACTTC; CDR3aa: CSASDGRQETQYF